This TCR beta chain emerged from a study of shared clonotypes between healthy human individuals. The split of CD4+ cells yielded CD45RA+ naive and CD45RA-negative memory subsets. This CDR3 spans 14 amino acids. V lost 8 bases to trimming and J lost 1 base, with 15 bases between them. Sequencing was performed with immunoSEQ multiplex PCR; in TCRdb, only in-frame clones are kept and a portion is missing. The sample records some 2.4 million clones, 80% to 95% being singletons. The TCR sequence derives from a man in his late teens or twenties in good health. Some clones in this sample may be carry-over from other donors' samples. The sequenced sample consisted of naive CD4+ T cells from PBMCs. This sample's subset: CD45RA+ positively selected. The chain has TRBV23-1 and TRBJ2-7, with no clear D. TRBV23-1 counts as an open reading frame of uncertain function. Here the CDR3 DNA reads TGCGCCAGCGCCGAGCCCCAACAGTCCTACGAGCAGTACTTC. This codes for CASAEPQQSYEQYF.